This T cell receptor beta chain was documented in a study of T cells in Graves' hyperthyroidism and ophthalmopathy. Regarding the study as a whole: Ophthalmopathy cases were set apart from stable hyperthyroidism by a 13 V-J model.

Only a few counts were recorded for this clonotype. Its cognate antigen is unknown. Between the trimmed V and J ends, which lost 2 bases and 1 base, there was a span of 8 bases. This CDR3 contains 15 residues. In germline, CDR1 is SGHVS, CDR2 FQNEAQ. There were TCR beta CDR3 regions amplified from RNA transcripts. Primed by the HTBI set, a first-round RT-PCR was run on the TCR CDR3. MiXCR was run by TCRdb on the multiplex PCR reads, yielding one entry per CDR3 protein. The sample yields over 650,000 distinct CDR3 sequences, just under 45% seen once. V gene TRBV7-8 combines with J gene TRBJ2-2; TRBD2 might be the D (6 bases). The source material was peripheral blood or thyroid tissue (not recorded which). The TCR was taken from an adult man with Graves' disease, either hyperthyroidism or ophthalmopathy (not recorded which). In DNA, the CDR3 is TGTGCCAGCAGCTTAAAGCGGGTGAACACCGGGGAGCTGTTTTTT. Protein product: CASSLKRVNTGELFF.